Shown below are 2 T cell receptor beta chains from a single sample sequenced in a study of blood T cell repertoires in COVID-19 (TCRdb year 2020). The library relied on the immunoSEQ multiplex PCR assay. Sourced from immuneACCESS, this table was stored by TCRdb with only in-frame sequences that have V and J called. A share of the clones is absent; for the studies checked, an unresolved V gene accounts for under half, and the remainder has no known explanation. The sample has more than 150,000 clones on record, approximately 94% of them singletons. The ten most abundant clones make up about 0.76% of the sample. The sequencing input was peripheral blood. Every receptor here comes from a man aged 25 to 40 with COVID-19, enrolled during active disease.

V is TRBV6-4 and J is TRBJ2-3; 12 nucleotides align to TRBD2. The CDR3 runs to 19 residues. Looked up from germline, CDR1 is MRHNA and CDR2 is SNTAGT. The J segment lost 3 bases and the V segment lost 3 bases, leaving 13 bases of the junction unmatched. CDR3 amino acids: CASSDFGSTSGGLTDTQYF. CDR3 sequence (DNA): TGTGCCAGCAGTGATTTCGGGAGTACTAGCGGGGGGTTGACAGATACGCAGTATTTT.

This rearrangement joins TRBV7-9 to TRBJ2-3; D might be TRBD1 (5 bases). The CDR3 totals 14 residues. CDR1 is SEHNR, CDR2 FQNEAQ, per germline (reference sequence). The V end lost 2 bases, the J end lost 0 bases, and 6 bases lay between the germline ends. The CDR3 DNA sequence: TGTGCCAGCAGCTTAAGGGGAAGCACAGATACGCAGTATTTT. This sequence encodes CASSLRGSTDTQYF.